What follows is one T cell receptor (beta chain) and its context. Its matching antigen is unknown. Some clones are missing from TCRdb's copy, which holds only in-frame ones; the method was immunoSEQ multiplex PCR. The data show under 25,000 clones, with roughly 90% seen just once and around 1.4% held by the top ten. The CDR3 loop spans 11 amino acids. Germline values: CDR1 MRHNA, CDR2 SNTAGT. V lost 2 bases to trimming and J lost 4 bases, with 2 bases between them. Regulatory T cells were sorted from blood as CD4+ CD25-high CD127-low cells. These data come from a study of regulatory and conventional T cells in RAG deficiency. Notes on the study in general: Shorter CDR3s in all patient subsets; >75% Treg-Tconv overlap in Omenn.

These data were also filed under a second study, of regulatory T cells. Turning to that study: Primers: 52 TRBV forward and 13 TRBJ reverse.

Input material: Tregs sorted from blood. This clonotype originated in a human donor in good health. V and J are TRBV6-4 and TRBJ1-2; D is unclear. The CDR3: CASSDSYGYTF. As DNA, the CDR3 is TGTGCCAGCAGTGACAGCTATGGCTACACCTTC.